These 16 T cell receptor beta chains share one sample of origin, sequenced in a study of T cell repertoires in cytomegalovirus infection. TCRdb re-derived calls from the reads in MiXCR, one entry per CDR3 protein. The table lists under 200,000 distinct CDR3 sequences, 9.5% of them singletons, with around 4.4% in the top ten. Specimen: PBMCs. All receptors derive from a human donor in good health (CMV status not recorded). Some clones in this sample may be carry-over from other donors' samples.

The table lists this clonotype with many counts. V usage is TRBV20-1 and J usage is TRBJ2-7, with a possible D match to TRBD2 (5 bases). Between the trimmed V and J ends, which lost 0 bases and 7 bases, there was a span of 19 bases. In germline, CDR1 is DFQATT, CDR2 SNEGSKA (reference sequence). The CDR3 has 15 residues. The CDR3 coding sequence is TGCAGTGCTAGAGAAGTGGGGAGTTACCTATGGGAGCAGTACTTC. This translates into CSAREVGSYLWEQYF.

In this sample, this clonotype turned up many times. The chain combines TRBV7-9 with TRBJ2-5; weak D call: TRBD2 (5 bases). The CDR3 has 14 residues. V dropped 6 bases and J dropped 3 bases, with 14 bases sitting between them. Germline V gives CDR1 SEHNR, CDR2 FQNEAQ (reference sequence). Here the CDR3 DNA reads TGTGCCAGCAGACCCCCCGGGATTAAAGAGACCCAGTACTTC. This encodes CASRPPGIKETQYF.

The chain is built from TRBV20-1 and TRBJ2-3, with 8 bases identical to TRBD1. Germline-derived CDR1 and CDR2 are DFQATT and SNEGSKA (reference sequence). V was pared by 4 bases and J by 6 bases, with 9 bases of the junction left unmatched. CDR3 size: 14 residues. The CDR3 DNA reads TGCAGTGCTATCACGGACAGGGCTAGTGATACGCAGTATTTT. Protein: CSAITDRASDTQYF.

CDR3 sequence reads: CASSGRTGPGNTIYF. CDR3 bases: TGTGCCAGCAGTGGCCGGACAGGGCCAGGAAACACCATATATTTT. The gene calls are TRBV28 and TRBJ1-3; TRBD1 aligns across 8 bases. V lost 5 bases and J lost 4; bases outside the gene matches: 7. The germline gives CDR1 MDHEN, CDR2 SYDVKM. The CDR3 has 15 residues.

This clonotype showed up many times. Here the CDR3 DNA reads TGTGCCAGCACTATCCCCACAGGGAGGGAAGGGAGTGAAAAACTGTTTTTT. Amino acid sequence: CASTIPTGREGSEKLFF. The V gene is TRBV28, the J gene TRBJ1-4, with D perhaps matching TRBD1 (6 bases). V gave up 7 bases and J gave up 7 bases, with 25 bases separating them. Germline CDR1 reads MDHEN; CDR2 reads SYDVKM. The CDR3 totals 17 residues.

This clonotype was found many times. The chain employs TRBV4-1 and TRBJ1-5, with D hard to call. This CDR3 is 13 amino acids long. V lost 0 bases to trimming and J lost 6 bases, with 6 bases between them. Germline V lookup: CDR1 MGHRA, CDR2 YSYEKL. The CDR3 nucleotides read TGCGCCAGCAGCCAAGATCGGGGTCAGCCCCAGCATTTT. Translated: CASSQDRGQPQHF.

As for this clonotype: As the CDR3 is not closed by the conserved phenylalanine or tryptophan, this likely results from a read error. The genes are TRBV29-1 and TRBJ2-6; D uncertain. The CDR3 consists of 14 residues. Germline V gives CDR1 SQVTM, CDR2 ANQGSEA. V lost 4 bases and J lost 0, with 7 bases in between. The CDR3 region has the DNA TGCAGCGTTGCGATGATCTCTGGGGCCAACGTCCTGACTTTA. Its protein is CSVAMISGANVLTL.

This clonotype was recorded many times. The chain recombines TRBV7-2 with TRBJ2-3, with D unresolved. From germline, CDR1 is SGHTA and CDR2 FQGNSA. CDR3 length equals 15 residues. V was shortened by 2 bases and J by 2 bases, with 11 bases between the two germline ends. The CDR3 coding sequence is TGTGCCAGCAGCTTACAGGCTCGGATCACAGATACGCAGTATTTT. Residues: CASSLQARITDTQYF.

This clonotype was counted a single time. The conserved closing phenylalanine or tryptophan is absent in this CDR3, likely reflecting a read error. The chain links TRBV20-1 to TRBJ1-5; no firm D call. The CDR3 has 13 amino acids. The V end lost 4 bases, the J end lost 5 bases, and 12 bases lay between the germline ends. Germline assignment: CDR1 DFQATT and CDR2 SNEGSKA (reference sequence). As DNA, the CDR3 is TGCAGTGCTACTAGGAGGGTTGATCAGCCCCAGCATTCT. It encodes CSATRRVDQPQHS.

This clonotype was found many times. This chain uses TRBV12-3 or TRBV12-4 with TRBJ1-2; D ambiguous. The CDR3 sequence is 12 residues long. The ends were cut back, 4 bases at V and 5 bases at J, with 8 bases in the middle. Here the CDR3 DNA reads TGTGCCAGCAGTTCCAGGTTTTATGGCTACACCTTC. Translated, it gives CASSSRFYGYTF.

This clonotype showed up many times. The gene calls are TRBV7-9 and TRBJ1-2; D is uncertain. This CDR3 spans 19 amino acids. Germline assignment: CDR1 SEHNR and CDR2 FQNEAQ (reference sequence). Between the trimmed V and J ends, which lost 1 base and 2 bases, there was a span of 23 bases. CDR3: CASSLVSPQRTGLNYGYTF. In nucleotides, the CDR3 is TGTGCCAGCAGCTTAGTCTCACCCCAGCGAACTGGCCTCAACTATGGCTACACCTTC.

Many counts were recorded for this clonotype. The rearrangement joins TRBV7-2 to TRBJ2-5; a possible D gene is TRBD2 (6 bases). The CDR3 is made up of 15 amino acids. Germline CDR1 reads SGHTA; CDR2 reads FQGNSA. The V end was cut by 3 bases, the J end by 1 base, with 12 bases between. The CDR3 region is CASSLDWGVQETQYF. In nucleotides, the CDR3 is TGTGCCAGCAGCTTGGACTGGGGGGTCCAAGAGACCCAGTACTTC.

The chain couples TRBV19 to TRBJ1-1; no definite D call. The germline V and J ends were trimmed by 5 bases and 1 base, with 11 bases remaining between them. This CDR3 has 14 amino acids. Germline CDR1 LNHDA, CDR2 SQIVND (reference sequence). The CDR3 reads CASSVGLGNTEAFF. Here the CDR3 DNA reads TGTGCCAGTAGTGTGGGGTTGGGGAACACTGAAGCTTTCTTT.

The chain has TRBV20-1 and TRBJ2-4; 11 positions agree with TRBD2. Germline V lookup: CDR1 DFQATT, CDR2 SNEGSKA (reference sequence). J lost 4 bases, V lost 6 bases, and 5 bases had no gene match. The CDR3 contains 14 residues. The CDR3 loop reads CSAPGTSGKNIQYF. CDR3 nucleotide sequence: TGCAGTGCCCCTGGGACTAGCGGAAAAAACATTCAGTACTTC.

This clonotype occurred many times. V gene TRBV7-2 combines with J gene TRBJ2-3; 9 positions match TRBD2. The CDR3 spans 19 residues. Germline V gene sequence: CDR1 SGHTA, CDR2 FQGNSA. V gave up 1 base and J gave up 1 base; unmatched junction bases: 12. The CDR3 sequence is CASSLVAGSLAGGTDTQYF. The DNA for the CDR3 is TGTGCCAGCAGCTTAGTAGCCGGGTCGTTAGCGGGAGGCACAGATACGCAGTATTTT.

This clonotype showed up many times. V gene TRBV7-2 combines with J gene TRBJ1-5, with a tentative D call TRBD1 (6 bases). From germline, CDR1 is SGHTA and CDR2 FQGNSA. CDR3 length: 18 amino acids. Deletions cut 0 bases from V and 1 base from J, with 16 bases between. The CDR3 sequence: CASSLAGGGLGSNQPQHF. The CDR3 nucleotides read TGTGCCAGCAGCTTAGCGGGGGGGGGCCTGGGGAGCAATCAGCCCCAGCATTTT.